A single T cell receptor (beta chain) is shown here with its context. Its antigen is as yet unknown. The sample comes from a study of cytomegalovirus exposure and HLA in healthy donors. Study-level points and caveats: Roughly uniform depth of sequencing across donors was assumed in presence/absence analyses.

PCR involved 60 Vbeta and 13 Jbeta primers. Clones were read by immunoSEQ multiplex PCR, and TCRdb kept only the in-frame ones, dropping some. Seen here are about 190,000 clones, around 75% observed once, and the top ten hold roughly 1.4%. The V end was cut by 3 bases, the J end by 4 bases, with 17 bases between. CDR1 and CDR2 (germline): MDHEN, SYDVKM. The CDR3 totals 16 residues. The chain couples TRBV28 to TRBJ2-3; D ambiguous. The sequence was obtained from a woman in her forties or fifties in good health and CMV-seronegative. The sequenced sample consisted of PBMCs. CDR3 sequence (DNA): TGTGCCAGCAGTTTTTTTTTGGTGGGCAGATCAGATACGCAGTATTTT. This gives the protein CASSFFLVGRSDTQYF.